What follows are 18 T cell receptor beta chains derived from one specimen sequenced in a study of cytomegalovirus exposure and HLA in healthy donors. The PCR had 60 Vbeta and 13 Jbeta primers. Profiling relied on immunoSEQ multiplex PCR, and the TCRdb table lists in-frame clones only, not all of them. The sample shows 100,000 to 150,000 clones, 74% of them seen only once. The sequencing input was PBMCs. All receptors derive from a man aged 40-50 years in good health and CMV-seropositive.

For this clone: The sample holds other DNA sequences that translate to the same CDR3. The CDR3 reads CASSFQGNQPQHF. The CDR3 DNA reads as TGTGCCAGCAGTTTTCAGGGAAATCAGCCCCAGCATTTT. This rearrangement joins TRBV28 to TRBJ1-5, with a possible D match to TRBD1 (5 bases). V lost 3 bases and J lost 4, with 7 bases in between. This CDR3 has 13 amino acids. Germline assignment: CDR1 MDHEN and CDR2 SYDVKM.

In DNA form, the CDR3 reads TGTGCCAGCAGCTTAGCGCGGGGGGGGGCCGAAGCTTTCTTT. This translates into CASSLARGGAEAFF. The chain uses TRBV7-9 and TRBJ1-1; a weak D match, TRBD1 (6 bases). V gave up 0 bases and J gave up 8 bases, with 13 bases separating them. CDR1 SEHNR and CDR2 FQNEAQ come from the germline V gene (reference sequence). This CDR3 is 14 amino acids long.

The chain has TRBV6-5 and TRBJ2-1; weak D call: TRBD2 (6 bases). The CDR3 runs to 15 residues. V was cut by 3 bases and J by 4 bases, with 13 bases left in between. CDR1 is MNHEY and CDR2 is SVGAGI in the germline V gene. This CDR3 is CASSYRAGWYNEQFF. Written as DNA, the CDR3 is TGTGCCAGCAGTTATAGAGCGGGTTGGTACAATGAGCAGTTCTTC.

The CDR3 here is CASSFSSTNEKLFF. In nucleotides, the CDR3 is TGTGCCAGCAGCTTTAGCTCAACTAATGAAAAACTGTTTTTT. The V call is TRBV5-5, the J call TRBJ1-4; the D is unclear. Germline V gene sequence: CDR1 SGHKS, CDR2 YYEKEE (reference sequence). V was cut by 2 bases and J by 0 bases, with 5 bases left in between. This CDR3 contains 14 residues. Filled out from reference TRBV5-5 and TRBJ1-4, the complete variable domain reads DAGVTQSPTHLIKTRGQQVTLRCSPISGHKSVSWYQQVLGQGPQFIFQYYEKEERGRGNFPDRFSARQFPNYSSELNVNALLLGDSALYLCASSFSSTNEKLFFGSGTQLSVL.

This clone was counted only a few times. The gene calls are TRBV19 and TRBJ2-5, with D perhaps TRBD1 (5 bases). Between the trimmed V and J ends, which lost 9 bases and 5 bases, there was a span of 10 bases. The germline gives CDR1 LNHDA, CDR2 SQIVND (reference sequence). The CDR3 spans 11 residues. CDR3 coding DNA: TGTGCCAGCAGGGTAGGTGAGACCCAGTACTTC. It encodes CASRVGETQYF.

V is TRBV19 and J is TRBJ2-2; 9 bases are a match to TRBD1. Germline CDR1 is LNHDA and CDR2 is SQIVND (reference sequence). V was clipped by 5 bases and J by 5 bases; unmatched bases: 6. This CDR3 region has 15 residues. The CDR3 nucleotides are TGTGCCAGTAGTCAGGACAGGGGTTCAACCGGGGAGCTGTTTTTT. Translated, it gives CASSQDRGSTGELFF.

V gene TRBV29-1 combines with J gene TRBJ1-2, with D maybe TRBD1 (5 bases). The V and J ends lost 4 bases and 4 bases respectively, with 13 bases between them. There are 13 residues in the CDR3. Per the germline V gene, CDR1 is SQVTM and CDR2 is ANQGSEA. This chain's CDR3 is CSVAVTGLYGYTF. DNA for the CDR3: TGCAGCGTTGCGGTTACAGGCCTCTATGGCTACACCTTC. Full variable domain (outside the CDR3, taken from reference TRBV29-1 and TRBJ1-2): SAVISQKPSRDICQRGTSLTIQCQVDSQVTMMFWYRQQPGQSLTLIATANQGSEATYESGFVIDKFPISRPNLTFSTLTVSNMSPEDSSIYLCSVAVTGLYGYTFGSGTRLTVV.

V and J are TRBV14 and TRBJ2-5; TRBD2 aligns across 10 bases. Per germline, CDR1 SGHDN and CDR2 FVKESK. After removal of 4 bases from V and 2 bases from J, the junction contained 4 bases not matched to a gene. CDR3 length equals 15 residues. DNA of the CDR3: TGTGCCAGCAGCCTACTAGCGGGGACACAAGAGACCCAGTACTTC. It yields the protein CASSLLAGTQETQYF. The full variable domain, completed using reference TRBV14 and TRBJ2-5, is EAGVTQFPSHSVIEKGQTVTLRCDPISGHDNLYWYRRVMGKEIKFLLHFVKESKQDESGMPNNRFLAERTGGTYSTLKVQPAELEDSGVYFCASSLLAGTQETQYFGPGTRLLVL.

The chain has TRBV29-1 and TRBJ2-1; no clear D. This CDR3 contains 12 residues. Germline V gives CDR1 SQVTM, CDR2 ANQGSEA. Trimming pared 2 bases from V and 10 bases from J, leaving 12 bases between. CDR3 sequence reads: CSVEYNPREQFF. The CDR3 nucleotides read TGCAGCGTTGAATATAACCCGCGGGAGCAGTTCTTC.

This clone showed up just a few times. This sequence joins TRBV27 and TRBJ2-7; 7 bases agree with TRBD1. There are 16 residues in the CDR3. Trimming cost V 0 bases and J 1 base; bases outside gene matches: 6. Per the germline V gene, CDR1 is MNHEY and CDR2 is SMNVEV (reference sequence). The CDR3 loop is CASSLSGQTGSYEQYF. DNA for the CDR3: TGTGCCAGCAGTTTATCGGGACAGACAGGGTCCTACGAGCAGTACTTC.

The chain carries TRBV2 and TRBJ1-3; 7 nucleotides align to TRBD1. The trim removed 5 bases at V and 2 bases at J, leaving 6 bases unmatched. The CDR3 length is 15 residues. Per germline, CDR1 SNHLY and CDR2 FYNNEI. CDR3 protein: CASSRDRVPGNTIYF. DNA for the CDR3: TGTGCCAGCAGTCGAGACAGGGTGCCTGGAAACACCATATATTTT.

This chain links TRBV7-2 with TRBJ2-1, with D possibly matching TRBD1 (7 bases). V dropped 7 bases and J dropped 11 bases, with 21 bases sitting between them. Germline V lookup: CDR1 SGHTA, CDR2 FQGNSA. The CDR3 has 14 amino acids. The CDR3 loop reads CASTSTGRRLKQFF. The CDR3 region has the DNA TGTGCCAGCACCTCGACAGGGAGGCGCCTAAAGCAGTTCTTC. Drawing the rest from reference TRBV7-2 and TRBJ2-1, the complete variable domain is GAGVSQSPSNKVTEKGKDVELRCDPISGHTALYWYRQSLGQGLEFLIYFQGNSAPDKSGLPSDRFSAERTGGSVSTLTIQRTQQEDSAVYLCASTSTGRRLKQFFGPGTRLTVL.

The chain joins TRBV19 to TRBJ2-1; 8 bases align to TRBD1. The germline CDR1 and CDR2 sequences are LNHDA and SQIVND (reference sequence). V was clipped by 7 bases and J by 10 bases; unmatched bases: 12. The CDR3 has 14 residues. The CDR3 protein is CASTPRDRSREQFF. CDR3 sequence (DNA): TGTGCCAGTACCCCTCGGGACAGGTCCAGGGAGCAGTTCTTC.

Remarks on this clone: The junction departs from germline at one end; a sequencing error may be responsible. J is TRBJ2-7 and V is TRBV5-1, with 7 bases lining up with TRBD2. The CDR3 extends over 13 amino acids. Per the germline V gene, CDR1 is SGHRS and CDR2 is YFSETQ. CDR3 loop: CASSRGTTREQYF. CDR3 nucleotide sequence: TGTGCCAGCAGCCGGGGGACTACGAGGGAGCAGTACTTC.

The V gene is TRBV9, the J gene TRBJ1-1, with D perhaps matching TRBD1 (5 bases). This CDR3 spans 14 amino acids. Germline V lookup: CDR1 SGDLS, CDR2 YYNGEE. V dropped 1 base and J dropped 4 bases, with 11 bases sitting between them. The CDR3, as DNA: TGTGCCAGCAGCGTAAAGGCGGGGACCACTGAAGCTTTCTTT. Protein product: CASSVKAGTTEAFF.

CDR3 in DNA: TGTGCCAGCAGCTTAATAGCAGCCCGTGAAAAACTGTTTTTT. This translates into CASSLIAAREKLFF. The V gene is TRBV5-6, the J gene TRBJ1-4, with D hard to call. V was shortened by 2 bases and J by 7 bases, with 12 bases between the two germline ends. The CDR3 extends over 14 amino acids. Germline V lookup: CDR1 SGHDT, CDR2 YYEEEE.

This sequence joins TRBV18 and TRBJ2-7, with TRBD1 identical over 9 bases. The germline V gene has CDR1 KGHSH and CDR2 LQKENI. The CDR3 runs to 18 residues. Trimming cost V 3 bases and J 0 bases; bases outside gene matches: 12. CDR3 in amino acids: CASSPIGQGTTGSYEQYF. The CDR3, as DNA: TGTGCCAGCTCACCGATAGGACAGGGGACCACGGGCTCCTACGAGCAGTACTTC. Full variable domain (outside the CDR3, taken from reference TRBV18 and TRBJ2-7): NAGVMQNPRHLVRRRGQEARLRCSPMKGHSHVYWYRQLPEEGLKFMVYLQKENIIDESGMPKERFSAEFPKEGPSILRIQQVVRGDSAAYFCASSPIGQGTTGSYEQYFGPGTRLTVT.

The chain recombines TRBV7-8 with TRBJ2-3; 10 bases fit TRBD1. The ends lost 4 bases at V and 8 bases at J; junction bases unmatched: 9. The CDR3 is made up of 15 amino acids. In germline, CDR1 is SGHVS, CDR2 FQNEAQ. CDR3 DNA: TGTGCCAGCAGCTCACCGACAGGGGGCATTGCTACGCAGTATTTT. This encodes CASSSPTGGIATQYF.